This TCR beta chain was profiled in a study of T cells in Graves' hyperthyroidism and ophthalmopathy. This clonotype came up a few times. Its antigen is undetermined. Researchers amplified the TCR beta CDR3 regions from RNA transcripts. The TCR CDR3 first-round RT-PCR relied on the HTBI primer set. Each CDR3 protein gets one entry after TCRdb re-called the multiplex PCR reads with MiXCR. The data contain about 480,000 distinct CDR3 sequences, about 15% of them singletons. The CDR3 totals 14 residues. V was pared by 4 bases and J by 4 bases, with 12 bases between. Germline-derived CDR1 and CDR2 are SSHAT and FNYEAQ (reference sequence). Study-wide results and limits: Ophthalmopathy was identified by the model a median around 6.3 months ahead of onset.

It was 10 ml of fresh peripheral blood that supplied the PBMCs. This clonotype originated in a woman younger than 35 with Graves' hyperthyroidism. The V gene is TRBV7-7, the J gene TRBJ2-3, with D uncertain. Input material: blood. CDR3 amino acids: CASSSGPGADTQYF. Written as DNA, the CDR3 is TGTGCCAGCAGCTCTGGGCCCGGAGCAGATACGCAGTATTTT. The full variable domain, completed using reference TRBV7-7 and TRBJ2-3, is GAGVSQSPRYKVTKRGQDVTLRCDPISSHATLYWYQQALGQGPEFLTYFNYEAQPDKSGLPSDRFSAERPEGSISTLTIQRTEQRDSAMYRCASSSGPGADTQYFGPGTRLTVL.